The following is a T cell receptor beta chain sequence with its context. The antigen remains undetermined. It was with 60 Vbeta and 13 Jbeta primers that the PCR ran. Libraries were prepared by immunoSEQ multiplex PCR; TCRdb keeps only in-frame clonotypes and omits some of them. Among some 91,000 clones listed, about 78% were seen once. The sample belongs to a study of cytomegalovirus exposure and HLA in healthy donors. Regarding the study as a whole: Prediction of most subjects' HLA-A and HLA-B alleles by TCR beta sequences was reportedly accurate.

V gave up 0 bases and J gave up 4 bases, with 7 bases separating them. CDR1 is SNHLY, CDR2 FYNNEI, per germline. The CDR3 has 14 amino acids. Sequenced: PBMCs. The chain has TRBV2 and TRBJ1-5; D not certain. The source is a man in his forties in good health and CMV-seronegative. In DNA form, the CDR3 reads TGTGCCAGCAGTGAAGCCAAGAGAAATCAGCCCCAGCATTTT. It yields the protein CASSEAKRNQPQHF.